One sample yielded the 24 T cell receptor beta chains listed below, sequenced in a study of blood T cell repertoires in COVID-19. Assay: immunoSEQ multiplex PCR; the TCRdb copy retains only in-frame clones and omits some. The sample holds 150,000 to 200,000 clones; 85% are singletons and the top ten take 0.9% to 0.95%. The sequenced material came from peripheral blood. These receptors were collected from a man in his 60s with COVID-19, enrolled during active disease.

V is TRBV28 and J is TRBJ1-1, with a tentative D call TRBD1 (5 bases). Trimming removed 7 bases at V and 1 base at J, with 13 bases between. The CDR3 loop spans 14 amino acids. The germline gives CDR1 MDHEN, CDR2 SYDVKM. The chain's CDR3 is CASKSLRENTEAFF. As DNA, the CDR3 is TGTGCCAGCAAATCCCTCAGGGAGAACACTGAAGCTTTCTTT.

The chain links TRBV5-1 to TRBJ1-3; D gene unclear. The ends were cut back, 4 bases at V and 0 bases at J, with 14 bases in the middle. Per germline, CDR1 SGHRS and CDR2 YFSETQ. The CDR3 length is 16 residues. For the CDR3, the DNA is TGCGCCAGCAGCAATGGGGAGGGAAACTCTGGAAACACCATATATTTT. It specifies CASSNGEGNSGNTIYF.

The count of this clone is one. Other DNA variants within this sample encode the same CDR3. The chain recombines TRBV5-1 with TRBJ1-2; D is perhaps TRBD1 (5 bases). Trimming removed 4 bases at V and 3 bases at J, with 10 bases between. Germline loops: CDR1 SGHRS, CDR2 YFSETQ. CDR3 length: 13 amino acids. The CDR3 bases are TGCGCCAGCAGCCTCGGGACTGACTATGGCTACACCTTC. Encoded protein: CASSLGTDYGYTF. Complete variable domain (other parts from reference TRBV5-1 and TRBJ1-2): KAGVTQTPRYLIKTRGQQVTLSCSPISGHRSVSWYQQTPGQGLQFLFEYFSETQRNKGNFPGRFSGRQFSNSRSEMNVSTLELGDSALYLCASSLGTDYGYTFGSGTRLTVV.

This rearrangement joins TRBV27 to TRBJ2-1; 10 bases are a match to TRBD2. This CDR3 spans 15 amino acids. Germline CDR1 MNHEY, CDR2 SMNVEV (reference sequence). The V gene end was trimmed by 2 bases and the J gene end by 7 bases; junction bases not matched to a gene: 5. The CDR3 DNA is TGTGCCAGCAGTTTAAGGCTAGCGGGAGCTAATGAGCAGTTCTTC. Translated, it gives CASSLRLAGANEQFF.

This chain links TRBV18 with TRBJ1-2; possibly TRBD1 for D (5 bases). Germline V gene lookup returns CDR1 KGHSH and CDR2 LQKENI. Trimming shortened V by 4 bases and J by 7 bases, and 19 bases separated the two germline ends. This CDR3 spans 15 amino acids. This CDR3 reads CASSRDGTAGGGYTF. CDR3 DNA: TGTGCCAGCTCACGGGACGGGACCGCCGGGGGTGGCTACACCTTC.

The chain carries TRBV10-3 and TRBJ2-4; 7 nucleotides match TRBD2. Germline CDR1 and CDR2: ENHRY and SYGVKD. With V trimmed by 4 bases and J by 6 bases, 6 bases remained unmatched. This CDR3 spans 14 amino acids. CDR3 DNA sequence: TGTGCCATCAGTGTGGGGAGGGAGGGAAACATTCAGTACTTC. Encoded protein: CAISVGREGNIQYF.

To note about this clone: The sample holds other DNA sequences that translate to the same CDR3. In nucleotides, the CDR3 is TGTGCCTGGAGTGTGCAGGGTGGCTATGGCTACACCTTC. Translating gives CAWSVQGGYGYTF. The rearrangement joins TRBV30 to TRBJ1-2; TRBD1 might be the D (5 bases). Germline assignment: CDR1 GTSNPN and CDR2 SVGIG (reference sequence). This CDR3 contains 13 residues. The ends were cut back, 0 bases at V and 4 bases at J, with 9 bases in the middle.

The chain couples TRBV10-3 to TRBJ2-7; D is uncertain. Germline V gene data show CDR1 as ENHRY and CDR2 as SYGVKD. The V gene lost 0 bases and the J gene lost 4 bases, with 10 bases spanning the gap. The CDR3 is 14 amino acids. CDR3 sequence (DNA): TGTGCCATCAGTGAGTCGGGTAGCAGATACGAGCAGTACTTC. It translates to CAISESGSRYEQYF.

The rearrangement uses TRBV13 and TRBJ2-2, with 10 bases fitting TRBD1. V lost 5 bases and J lost 6; bases outside the gene matches: 9. The germline gives CDR1 PRHDT, CDR2 FYEKMQ (reference sequence). The CDR3 is 16 residues long. The CDR3 here is CASSLTDRGKSGELFF. The CDR3 bases are TGTGCCAGCAGCCTGACGGACAGGGGGAAATCCGGGGAGCTGTTTTTT.

The rearrangement uses TRBV11-2 and TRBJ2-1, with 8 bases identical to TRBD1. The CDR3 loop spans 15 amino acids. Per germline, CDR1 SGHAT and CDR2 FQNNGV. The ends lost 1 base at V and 2 bases at J; junction bases unmatched: 1. Here the CDR3 DNA reads TGTGCCAGCAGCTTAGGCAGGGGGCCCTACAATGAGCAGTTCTTC. Translation gives CASSLGRGPYNEQFF. The whole variable domain, filled in from reference TRBV11-2 and TRBJ2-1, reads EAGVAQSPRYKIIEKRQSVAFWCNPISGHATLYWYQQILGQGPKLLIQFQNNGVVDDSQLPKDRFSAERLKGVDSTLKIQPAKLEDSAVYLCASSLGRGPYNEQFFGPGTRLTVL.

On this clone: At one end, the junction sequence differs from germline, possibly due to a read error. The CDR3 region is CASSLPPGTGGANLPLHF. CDR3 bases: TGTGCCAGCAGTTTGCCCCCCGGGACAGGGGGCGCGAATTTACCCCTCCACTTT. V is TRBV27 and J is TRBJ1-6, with TRBD1 matching over 12 bases. CDR1 is MNHEY, CDR2 SMNVEV, per germline (reference sequence). This CDR3 is 18 amino acids long.

This chain joins TRBV7-9 and TRBJ1-4; perhaps TRBD1 as D (5 bases). The germline gives CDR1 SEHNR, CDR2 FQNEAQ (reference sequence). The V and J ends lost 4 bases and 8 bases respectively, with 14 bases between them. The CDR3 totals 14 residues. CDR3 nucleotides: TGTGCCAGCAGCTCGTCCCTAAGGGGAGAAAAACTGTTTTTT. It specifies CASSSSLRGEKLFF.

CDR3: CASGQNTNYGYTF. Here the CDR3 DNA reads TGTGCCAGCGGACAGAACACTAACTATGGCTACACCTTC. This chain links TRBV6-1 with TRBJ1-2; tentatively, D is TRBD1 (6 bases). This CDR3 is built from 13 residues. Germline V CDR1 and CDR2: MNHNS, SASEGT. V was trimmed by 8 bases and J by 0 bases, leaving 10 bases between them.

The chain joins TRBV14 to TRBJ1-3; possibly TRBD1 for D (5 bases). Germline CDR1 reads SGHDN; CDR2 reads FVKESK. The V gene lost 3 bases and the J gene lost 0 bases, with 9 bases spanning the gap. This CDR3 region has 15 residues. Here the CDR3 reads CASSQGQISGNTIYF. CDR3 in DNA: TGTGCCAGCAGCCAGGGGCAAATCTCTGGAAACACCATATATTTT.

The CDR3 DNA sequence: TGTGCCAGCAGCTTAGATATTCCTAACACCGGGGAGCTGTTTTTT. This translates into CASSLDIPNTGELFF. The chain uses TRBV7-6 and TRBJ2-2; D gene ambiguous. The V gene lost 1 base and the J gene lost 2 bases, with 8 bases spanning the gap. The CDR3 length is 15 residues. Per germline, CDR1 SGHVS and CDR2 FNYEAQ.

The chain recombines TRBV19 with TRBJ2-1; D remains unclear. The CDR3 covers 14 residues. Germline loops: CDR1 LNHDA, CDR2 SQIVND (reference sequence). Trimming cost V 1 base and J 3 bases, with 7 bases left between them. The CDR3 reads CASSIARNYNEQFF. As DNA, the CDR3 is TGTGCCAGTAGTATAGCCAGGAACTACAATGAGCAGTTCTTC.

The chain carries TRBV6-2 or TRBV6-3 and TRBJ2-1; 7 bases fit TRBD1. In germline, CDR1 is MNHEY, CDR2 SVGEGT. After removal of 5 bases from V and 4 bases from J, the junction contained 20 bases not matched to a gene. The CDR3 spans 19 residues. The CDR3 sequence is CASSTRATGEGGWYNEQFF. CDR3 coding DNA: TGTGCCAGCAGTACGAGGGCCACAGGGGAAGGAGGATGGTACAATGAGCAGTTCTTC.

This clone was seen once. CDR3 DNA: TGTGCCAGTAAACAGTCCGACAATCAGCCCCAGCATTTT. Amino acid sequence: CASKQSDNQPQHF. The chain recombines TRBV19 with TRBJ1-5; no clear D. The CDR3 length is 13 residues. Germline loops: CDR1 LNHDA, CDR2 SQIVND (reference sequence). The V and J ends lost 7 bases and 3 bases respectively, with 10 bases between them.

V usage is TRBV2 and J usage is TRBJ2-1, with 9 bases matching TRBD2. There are 15 residues in the CDR3. Losses at the gene ends were 2 bases for V and 5 bases for J; bases not matched to a gene: 4. Per the germline V gene, CDR1 is SNHLY and CDR2 is FYNNEI. CDR3 amino acids: CASSEMLAGNNEQFF. The DNA of the CDR3 is TGTGCCAGCAGTGAAATGCTAGCGGGGAACAATGAGCAGTTCTTC.

This chain connects TRBV15 to TRBJ2-2; no definite D call. The CDR3 covers 15 residues. Trimming stripped 0 bases from V and 7 bases from J, with 12 bases between. Germline CDR1 is LNHNV and CDR2 is YYDKDF (reference sequence). Here the CDR3 reads CATSRDRLGYGELFF. CDR3 DNA sequence: TGTGCCACCAGCAGAGATCGTCTCGGGTACGGGGAGCTGTTTTTT.

This chain links TRBV19 with TRBJ2-2, with 8 bases fitting TRBD1. Unmatched junction bases numbered 6, after V lost 5 bases and J lost 1 base. The CDR3 length is 16 residues. Per germline, CDR1 LNHDA and CDR2 SQIVND (reference sequence). The DNA for the CDR3 is TGTGCCAGTAGTGGACAGGGATCCTTGAACACCGGGGAGCTGTTTTTT. This sequence encodes CASSGQGSLNTGELFF.

This chain links TRBV4-1 with TRBJ1-1; a weak D match, TRBD1 (5 bases). Per the germline V gene, CDR1 is MGHRA and CDR2 is YSYEKL. The CDR3 loop spans 14 amino acids. V was pared by 0 bases and J by 6 bases, with 11 bases between. Here the CDR3 reads CASSQDRVKAEAFF. CDR3 coding DNA: TGCGCCAGCAGCCAAGACAGGGTGAAGGCTGAAGCTTTCTTT.

This clone was seen a few times. This chain joins TRBV10-3 and TRBJ1-5, with 7 bases fitting TRBD1. After removal of 3 bases from V and 4 bases from J, the junction contained 3 bases not matched to a gene. The CDR3 totals 14 residues. The germline V gene encodes CDR1 ENHRY and CDR2 SYGVKD. Written as DNA, the CDR3 is TGTGCCATCAGTGAACAGGGGTCGAATCAGCCCCAGCATTTT. Its protein is CAISEQGSNQPQHF.

The table lists this clone with a few counts. This chain joins TRBV10-2 and TRBJ2-7, with a tentative D call TRBD2 (6 bases). The CDR3 length is 12 residues. Trimming cost V 8 bases and J 5 bases, with 13 bases left between them. Germline CDR1 and CDR2: WSHSY and SAAADI. The CDR3 here is CASGRWLHEQYF. The CDR3 DNA reads TGCGCCAGCGGGAGGTGGCTCCACGAGCAGTACTTC.